Listed below are T cell receptor beta chains from one sample, sequenced in a study of identifying expanded T cells in peripheral blood. Repertoires were generated with immunoSEQ multiplex PCR, while TCRdb's copy carries only in-frame clones and drops some. The sample has about 86,000 clones, about 85% seen once; the top ten hold around 4%. Sequencing was done on a sample of blood. These receptors all stem from a person aged 18 to 75 in good health. Both conserved end residues are part of each CDR3. The D gene is left open where the match is weak. The size field is filled for only some rows; it gives once, few, many or a size class.

D gene	J gene	clone size	V gene	CDR3 DNA	CDR3 protein
.	TRBJ1-2	.	TRBV11-2	TGTGCCAGCAGCTTAGGGTCTTATGGCTACACCTTC	CASSLGSYGYTF
.	TRBJ1-6	few	TRBV4-3	TGCGCCAGCAGCCAAGATGTGAGGGCCTCACCCCTCCACTTT	CASSQDVRASPLHF
.	TRBJ1-3	.	TRBV7-2	TGTGCCAGCAGCTTAGACCCGGGAAACACCATATATTTT	CASSLDPGNTIYF
.	TRBJ1-1	.	TRBV30	TGTGCCTGGAGTGTGACAGATGAAGCTTTCTTT	CAWSVTDEAFF
TRBD1	TRBJ1-2	.	TRBV2	TGTGCCAGCAACCAACAGGGGGACTATGGCTACACCTTC	CASNQQGDYGYTF
.	TRBJ1-1	few	TRBV12-5	TGTGCTAGTGGTTTTTCCCGGGACGGCCTCACTGAAGCTTTCTTT	CASGFSRDGLTEAFF
.	TRBJ2-1	.	TRBV7-2	TGTGCCAGCAGCTTACAGCTTGGGCTTATGAGCAATGAGCAGTTCTTC	CASSLQLGLMSNEQFF
TRBD1	TRBJ1-5	.	TRBV5-3	TGTGCCAGAAGCTTGGAGACCCCCAAAACCGGGACAGGGTCACAGCCCCAGCATTTT	CARSLETPKTGTGSQPQHF
TRBD1	TRBJ1-1	.	TRBV2	TGTGCCAGCCGGGGACAGGGGGCCTCCGTGAACACTGAAGCTTTCTTT	CASRGQGASVNTEAFF
TRBD1	TRBJ2-2	.	TRBV11-3	TGTGCCAGCAGCTCCGACAGGGGGCCGGACACCGGGGAGCTGTTTTTT	CASSSDRGPDTGELFF
.	TRBJ1-1	few	TRBV7-9	TGTGCCAGCAGACCGTCGAACACTGAAGCTTTCTTT	CASRPSNTEAFF
TRBD2	TRBJ2-6	.	TRBV7-2	TGTGCCAGCAGCTTGTTAGCGGGGGGGACTGGGGCCAACGTCCTGACTTTC	CASSLLAGGTGANVLTF
TRBD1	TRBJ1-3	once	TRBV11-1	TGTGCCAGCAGCTACACAGGGGCCAGCTCTGGAAACACCATATATTTT	CASSYTGASSGNTIYF
.	TRBJ1-1	.	TRBV10-2	TGCGCCAGCACCCTAGGACTGAACACTGAAGCTTTCTTT	CASTLGLNTEAFF
.	TRBJ2-3	.	TRBV5-6	TGTGCCAGCAGCAGCGGCACAGATACGCAGTATTTT	CASSSGTDTQYF
.	TRBJ2-2	.	TRBV10-3	TGTGCCATCAGTGAGTCGTCAAACACCGGGGAGCTGTTTTTT	CAISESSNTGELFF
.	TRBJ2-3	.	TRBV10-3	TGTGCCATCAGTGAGTCGTTCCCCTCTCTCGGGTTGCACACAGATACGCAGTATTTT	CAISESFPSLGLHTDTQYF
.	TRBJ2-7	.	TRBV7-6	TGTGCCAGCAGCTTAGCGGGGGGTTACCTTCCTTACGAGCAGTACTTC	CASSLAGGYLPYEQYF
.	TRBJ1-1	.	TRBV5-1	TGCGCCAGCAGCTTGAAAAACACTGAAGCTTTCTTT	CASSLKNTEAFF
.	TRBJ2-2	.	TRBV27	TGTGCCAGTACGGGATCAAACACCGGGGAGCTGTTTTTT	CASTGSNTGELFF
.	TRBJ1-1	.	TRBV5-5	TGTGCCAGCAGCTTGGGTTTGAAAGAGGGTGGAGCTTTCTTT	CASSLGLKEGGAFF
.	TRBJ2-1	.	TRBV7-9	TGTGCCAGCACCCTAGTGAGGCGCTCCTACAATGAGCAGTTCTTC	CASTLVRRSYNEQFF
TRBD1	TRBJ1-2	.	TRBV4-1	TGCGCCAGCAGCCACCCGGGACAGGGGACCTATGGCTACACCTTC	CASSHPGQGTYGYTF
TRBD1	TRBJ1-2	.	TRBV9	TGTGCCAGCAGCATGGGACAGGGAATAAATGGCTACACCTTC	CASSMGQGINGYTF
.	TRBJ1-1	once	TRBV5-1	TGCGCCAGCAGCTTGGACCGACCAGGGGCCACTGAAGCTTTCTTT	CASSLDRPGATEAFF
.	TRBJ1-1	.	TRBV5-6	TGTGCCAGCAGCTTGCTTGCCAGGGCGAACACTGAAGCTTTCTTT	CASSLLARANTEAFF
.	TRBJ1-1	.	TRBV5-4	TGTGCCAGCGGGCGGGGGTTGAACACTGAAGCTTTCTTT	CASGRGLNTEAFF
TRBD1	TRBJ2-5	.	TRBV5-6	TGTGCCAGCAGCTTGGATCACAGGGGTGGGGCCCAGTACTTC	CASSLDHRGGAQYF
.	TRBJ1-5	.	TRBV18	TGTGCCAGCTCACCAGGGAACCGATATCAGTCCCAGCATTTT	CASSPGNRYQSQHF
.	TRBJ2-2	.	TRBV7-9	TGTGCCAGCAGCTTTTCGGCTGGCGGGGAGCTGTTTTTT	CASSFSAGGELFF
.	TRBJ1-1	.	TRBV6-5	TGTGCCAGCGGAACTGGGGGTGTTATAAACACTGAAGCTTTCTTT	CASGTGGVINTEAFF
TRBD1	TRBJ2-7	few	TRBV13	TGTGCCAGCAGCTCGGACAGGGGTTCTCTTGAGCAGTACTTC	CASSSDRGSLEQYF
TRBD1	TRBJ2-4	once	TRBV6-1	TGTGCCAGCAGTGAGTCACAGGGGCTAGGGAACATTCAGTACTTC	CASSESQGLGNIQYF
TRBD1	TRBJ2-2	once	TRBV10-1	TGCGCCAGGACAATCGGACAGGGTAACACCGGGGAGCTGTTTTTT	CARTIGQGNTGELFF
TRBD2	TRBJ2-1	.	TRBV7-9	TGTGCCAGCTCCCCCGGGCTAGCGGGGGGCCGGCAGTTCTTC	CASSPGLAGGRQFF
.	TRBJ1-6	.	TRBV10-3	TGTGCCATCAGTGATCCTAATTCACCCCTCCACTTT	CAISDPNSPLHF
.	TRBJ2-2	.	TRBV4-1	TGCGCCAGCAGCCAAATTGGGGGTTGGAAGGCCGGGGAGCTGTTTTTT	CASSQIGGWKAGELFF
.	TRBJ2-2	.	TRBV7-2	TGTGCCAGCAGCCATACTAGGAACACCGGGGAGCTGTTTTTT	CASSHTRNTGELFF
.	TRBJ1-2	.	TRBV6-5	TGTGCCAGCAGTTACTCAGACAGCGCTCCCTATGGCTACACCTTC	CASSYSDSAPYGYTF
.	TRBJ1-2	.	TRBV6-6	TGTGCCAGCCGTCCTAGTGACCTGGACTATGGCTACACCTTC	CASRPSDLDYGYTF
.	TRBJ2-3	.	TRBV5-1	TGCGCCAGCAGTGCAGCGAGCACAGATACGCAGTATTTT	CASSAASTDTQYF
.	TRBJ2-7	.	TRBV4-3	TGCGCCAGCAGCCAAGCTAGTGGAGAGTACGAGCAGTACTTC	CASSQASGEYEQYF
.	TRBJ1-6	.	TRBV19	TGTGCCGGTAGACCGACTGGGGGAGGACCCCTCCACTTT	CAGRPTGGGPLHF